The entry that follows covers one T cell receptor beta chain sequence. As yet, its antigen is unknown. Germline values: CDR1 SQVTM, CDR2 ANQGSEA. V lost 4 bases to trimming and J lost 4 bases, with 16 bases between them. The CDR3 sequence is 15 residues long. PCR involved 60 Vbeta and 13 Jbeta primers. The repertoire was sequenced with immunoSEQ multiplex PCR; TCRdb's copy has only in-frame clones and lacks some. The table includes 95,000 to 100,000 clones, 75% to 90% detected once. This specimen belongs to a study of cytomegalovirus exposure and HLA in healthy donors. Study-wide results and caveats: Later analysis demonstrated an association between a missense DCLRE1C variant and TCR beta V- and J-gene trimming. Analysis was performed later, and it showed HLA-associated TCR beta chains to be more clonally expanded than equally common others.

The chain has TRBV29-1 and TRBJ2-2; D is possibly TRBD2 (6 bases). The TCR was taken from a man aged 30-40 years in good health and CMV-seronegative. What was sequenced was PBMCs. This chain's CDR3 is CSVATGSRGTGELFF. The CDR3 DNA reads as TGCAGCGTTGCAACCGGGAGTAGGGGCACCGGGGAGCTGTTTTTT.